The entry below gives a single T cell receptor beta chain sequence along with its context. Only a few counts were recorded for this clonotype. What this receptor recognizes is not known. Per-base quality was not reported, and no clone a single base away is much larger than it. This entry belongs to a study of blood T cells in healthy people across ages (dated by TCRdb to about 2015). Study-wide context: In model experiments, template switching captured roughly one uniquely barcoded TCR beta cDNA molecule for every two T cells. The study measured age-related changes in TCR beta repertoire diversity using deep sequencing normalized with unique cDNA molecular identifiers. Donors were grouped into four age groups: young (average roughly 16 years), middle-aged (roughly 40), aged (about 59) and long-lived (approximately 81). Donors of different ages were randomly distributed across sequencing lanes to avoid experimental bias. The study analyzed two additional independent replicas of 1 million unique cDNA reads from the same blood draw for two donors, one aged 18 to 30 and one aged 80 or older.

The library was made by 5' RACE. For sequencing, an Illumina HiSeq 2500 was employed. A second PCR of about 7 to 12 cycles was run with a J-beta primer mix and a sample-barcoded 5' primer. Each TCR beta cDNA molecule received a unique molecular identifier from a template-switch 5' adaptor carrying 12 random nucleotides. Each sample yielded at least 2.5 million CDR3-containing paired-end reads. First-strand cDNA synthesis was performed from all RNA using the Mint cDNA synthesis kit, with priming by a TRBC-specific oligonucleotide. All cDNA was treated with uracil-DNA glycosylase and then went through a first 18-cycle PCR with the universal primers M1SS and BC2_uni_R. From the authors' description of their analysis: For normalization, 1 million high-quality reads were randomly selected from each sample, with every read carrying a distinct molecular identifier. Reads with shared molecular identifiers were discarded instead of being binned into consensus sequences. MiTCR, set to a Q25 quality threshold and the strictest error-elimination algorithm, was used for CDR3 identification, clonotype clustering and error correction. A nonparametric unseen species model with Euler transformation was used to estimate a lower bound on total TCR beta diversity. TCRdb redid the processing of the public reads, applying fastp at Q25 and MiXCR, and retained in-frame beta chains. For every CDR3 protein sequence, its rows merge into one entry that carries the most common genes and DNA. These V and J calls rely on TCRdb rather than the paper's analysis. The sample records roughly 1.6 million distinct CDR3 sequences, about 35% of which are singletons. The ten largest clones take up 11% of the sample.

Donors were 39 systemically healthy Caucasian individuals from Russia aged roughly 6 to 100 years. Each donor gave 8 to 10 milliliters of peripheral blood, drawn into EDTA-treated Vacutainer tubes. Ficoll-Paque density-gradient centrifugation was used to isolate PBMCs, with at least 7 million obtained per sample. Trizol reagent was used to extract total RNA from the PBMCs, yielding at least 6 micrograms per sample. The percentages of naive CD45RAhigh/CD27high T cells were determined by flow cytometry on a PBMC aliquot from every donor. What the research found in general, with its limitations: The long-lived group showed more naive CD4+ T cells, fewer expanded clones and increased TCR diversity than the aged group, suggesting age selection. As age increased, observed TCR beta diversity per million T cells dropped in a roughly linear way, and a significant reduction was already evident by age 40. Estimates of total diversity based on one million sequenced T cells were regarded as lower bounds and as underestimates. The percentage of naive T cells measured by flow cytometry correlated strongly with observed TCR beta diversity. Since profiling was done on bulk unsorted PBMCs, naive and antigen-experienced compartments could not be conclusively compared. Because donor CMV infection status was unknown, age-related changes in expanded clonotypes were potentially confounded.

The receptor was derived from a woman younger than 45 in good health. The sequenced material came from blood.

The CDR3 here reads CASSQEDRANQPQHF. The DNA sequence is TGCGCCAGCAGCCAGGAGGACAGGGCTAATCAGCCCCAGCATTTT. The chain is made from TRBV4-1 and TRBJ1-5; TRBD1 lines up with 8 middle nucleotides. CDR1 and CDR2 are read off the germline V gene as MGHRA and YSYEKL. Trimmed from V: 3 bases; trimmed from J: 4 bases; junction bases lacking a gene match: 5. The CDR3 covers 15 residues, taking in both the cysteine and the phenylalanine. The kept DNA is CDR3 alone, 45 bases in frame from the first base.